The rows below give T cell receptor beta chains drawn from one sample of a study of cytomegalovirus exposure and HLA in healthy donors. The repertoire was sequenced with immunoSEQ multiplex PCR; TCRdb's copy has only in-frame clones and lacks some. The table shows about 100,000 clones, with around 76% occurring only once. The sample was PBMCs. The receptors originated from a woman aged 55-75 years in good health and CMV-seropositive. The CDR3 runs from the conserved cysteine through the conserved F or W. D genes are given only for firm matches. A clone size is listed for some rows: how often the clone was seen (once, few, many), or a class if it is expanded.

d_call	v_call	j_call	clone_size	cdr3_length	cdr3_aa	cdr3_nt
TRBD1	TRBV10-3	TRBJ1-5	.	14	CAISSQGANQPQHF	TGTGCCATCAGTTCACAGGGGGCCAATCAGCCCCAGCATTTT
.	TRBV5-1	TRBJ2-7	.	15	CASSLTTTGPYEQYF	TGCGCCAGCAGCTTGACGACAACAGGGCCCTACGAGCAGTACTTC
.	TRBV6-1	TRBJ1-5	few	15	CASSPGAHSNQPQHF	TGTGCCAGCAGCCCTGGAGCACATAGCAATCAGCCCCAGCATTTT
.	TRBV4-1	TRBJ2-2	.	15	CASSQEGRGTGELFF	TGCGCCAGCAGCCAAGAGGGAAGGGGCACCGGGGAGCTGTTTTTT
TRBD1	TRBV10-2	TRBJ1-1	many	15	CASRDRGRVNTEAFF	TGCGCCAGCAGGGACAGGGGGCGCGTAAACACTGAAGCTTTCTTT
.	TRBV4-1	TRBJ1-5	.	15	CASSQDPSGSQPQHF	TGCGCCAGCAGCCAAGACCCCAGCGGCAGCCAGCCCCAGCATTTT
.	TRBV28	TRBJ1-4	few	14	CASNGRGANEKLFF	TGTGCCAGCAATGGAAGAGGTGCCAATGAAAAACTGTTTTTT
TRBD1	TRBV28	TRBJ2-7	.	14	CASSLSTGAYEQYF	TGTGCCAGCAGTTTATCCACAGGGGCCTACGAGCAGTACTTC
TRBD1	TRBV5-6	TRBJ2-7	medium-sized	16	CASSHGQGVNSYEQYF	TGTGCCAGCAGTCATGGACAGGGGGTTAACTCCTACGAGCAGTACTTC
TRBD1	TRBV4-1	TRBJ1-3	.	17	CASSNRDRAITGNTIYF	TGCGCCAGCAGCAATCGGGACAGGGCTATCACTGGAAACACCATATATTTT
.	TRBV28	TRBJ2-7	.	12	CASREDSYEQYF	TGTGCCAGCAGGGAGGACTCCTACGAGCAGTACTTC
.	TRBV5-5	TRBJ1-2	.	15	CASSLELGGRNGYTF	TGTGCCAGCAGCTTGGAGCTCGGGGGGCGAAACGGCTACACCTTC
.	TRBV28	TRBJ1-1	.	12	CASSLERGGAFF	TGTGCCAGCAGTTTAGAAAGGGGGGGAGCTTTCTTT
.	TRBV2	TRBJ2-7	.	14	CASGRTQATYEQYF	TGTGCCAGCGGACGAACACAGGCCACCTACGAGCAGTACTTC
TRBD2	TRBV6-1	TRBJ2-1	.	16	CASSERGREGYNEQFF	TGTGCCAGCAGTGAAAGGGGGCGGGAGGGGTACAATGAGCAGTTCTTC
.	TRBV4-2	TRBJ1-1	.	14	CASSQDTWNTEAFF	TGTGCCAGCAGCCAGGACACTTGGAACACTGAAGCTTTCTTT
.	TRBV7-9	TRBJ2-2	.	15	CASSPRRGNTGELFF	TGTGCCAGCAGCCCCCGAAGGGGAAACACCGGGGAGCTGTTTTTT
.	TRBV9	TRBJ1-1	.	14	CASSVESRNTEAFF	TGTGCCAGCAGCGTAGAGAGTAGGAACACTGAAGCTTTCTTT
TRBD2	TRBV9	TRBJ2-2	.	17	CASSVIAGGSRTGELFF	TGTGCCAGCAGCGTTATAGCGGGAGGATCGCGCACCGGGGAGCTGTTTTTT
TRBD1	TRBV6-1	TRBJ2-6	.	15	CASRTGFSGANVLTF	TGTGCCAGCAGGACAGGGTTCTCTGGGGCCAACGTCCTGACTTTC
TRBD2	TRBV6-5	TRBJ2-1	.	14	CASSLGLAGPPQFF	TGTGCCAGCAGCCTCGGACTAGCGGGTCCCCCCCAGTTCTTC
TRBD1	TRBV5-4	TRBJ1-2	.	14	CASSGDRGPYGYTF	TGTGCCAGCAGCGGGGACAGGGGGCCCTATGGCTACACCTTC
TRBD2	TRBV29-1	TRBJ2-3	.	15	CSVAGLAALTDTQYF	TGCAGCGTTGCGGGACTAGCGGCCCTCACAGATACGCAGTATTTT
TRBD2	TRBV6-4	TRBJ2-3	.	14	CASSEAGGTDTQYF	TGTGCCAGCAGTGAAGCGGGAGGCACAGATACGCAGTATTTT
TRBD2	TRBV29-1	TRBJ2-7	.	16	CSALSVGTSGRYEQYF	TGCAGCGCTCTTTCGGTAGGGACTAGCGGGCGCTACGAGCAGTACTTC
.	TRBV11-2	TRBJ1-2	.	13	CASSLDPGGGYTF	TGTGCCAGCAGCTTAGATCCCGGAGGTGGCTACACCTTC
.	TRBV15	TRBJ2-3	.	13	CATSGKFGDTQYF	TGTGCCACCAGCGGTAAATTCGGAGATACGCAGTATTTT
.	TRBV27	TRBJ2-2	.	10	CASSWGELFF	TGTGCCAGCAGTTGGGGCGAGCTGTTTTTT
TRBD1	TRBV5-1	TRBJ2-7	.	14	CASSKDRGHLEQYF	TGCGCCAGCAGCAAGGACAGGGGGCATTTGGAGCAGTACTTC
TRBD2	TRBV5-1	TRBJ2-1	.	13	CASSKGLAGEQFF	TGCGCCAGCAGCAAGGGACTAGCGGGAGAGCAGTTCTTC
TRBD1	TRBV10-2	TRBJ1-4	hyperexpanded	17	CASSDDRVQALGDRLFF	TGCGCCAGCAGTGACGACAGGGTACAGGCCCTAGGGGATAGGCTGTTTTTT
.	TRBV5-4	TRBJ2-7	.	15	CASSLGGLEAYEQYF	TGTGCCAGCAGCTTGGGGGGACTTGAAGCCTACGAGCAGTACTTC
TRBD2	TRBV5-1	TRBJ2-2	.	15	CASSSALGRAGELFF	TGCGCCAGCAGCTCCGCATTAGGGAGGGCCGGGGAGCTGTTTTTT
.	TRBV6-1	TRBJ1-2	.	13	CASRTYSYYGYTF	TGTGCCAGCAGGACCTACAGCTATTATGGCTACACCTTC
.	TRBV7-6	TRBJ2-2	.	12	CASSLRAGELFF	TGTGCCAGCAGCTTGAGGGCCGGGGAGCTGTTTTTT
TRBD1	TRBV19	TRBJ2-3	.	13	CASSMGQGGPQYF	TGTGCCAGTAGTATGGGACAGGGGGGACCGCAGTATTTT